These 32 T cell receptor beta chains originate from one sample sequenced in a study of T cell responses to AZD1222 COVID-19 vaccine. Profiling relied on immunoSEQ multiplex PCR, and the TCRdb table lists in-frame clones only, not all of them. Among 75,000 to 90,000 clones listed, roughly 85% were seen once. This material consisted of peripheral blood, taken on day 0 of AZD1222 vaccination. Receptors were obtained from an adult in good health.

The chain uses TRBV7-9 and TRBJ2-6; the match to TRBD1 covers 7 bases. The germline V gene encodes CDR1 SEHNR and CDR2 FQNEAQ (reference sequence). V lost 0 bases, J lost 2 bases, and 7 bases stayed unmatched. The CDR3 runs to 18 residues. The CDR3 here is CASSLAKGAQTGANVLTF. The CDR3 DNA sequence: TGTGCCAGCAGCTTAGCGAAGGGGGCCCAAACTGGGGCCAACGTCCTGACTTTC.

The chain couples TRBV5-1 to TRBJ2-5; weak D call: TRBD1 (6 bases). V gave up 7 bases and J gave up 1 base, with 17 bases separating them. Germline CDR1 SGHRS, CDR2 YFSETQ. CDR3 length: 15 residues. The CDR3 DNA is TGCGCCAGCGCGAGCGGACAGTACCTCCAAGAGACCCAGTACTTC. Its translation is CASASGQYLQETQYF.

This chain uses TRBV7-9 with TRBJ1-6; D uncertain. This CDR3 is 15 amino acids long. The V gene lost 3 bases and the J gene lost 5 bases, with 11 bases spanning the gap. From germline, CDR1 is SEHNR and CDR2 FQNEAQ (reference sequence). CDR3 sequence reads: CASSLLDPDNSPLHF. CDR3 nucleotides: TGTGCCAGCAGCTTGTTGGACCCTGATAATTCACCCCTCCACTTT. The complete variable domain, with remaining parts taken from reference TRBV7-9 and TRBJ1-6, reads DTGVSQNPRHKITKRGQNVTFRCDPISEHNRLYWYRQTLGQGPEFLTYFQNEAQLEKSRLLSDRFSAERPKGSFSTLEIQRTEQGDSAMYLCASSLLDPDNSPLHFGNGTRLTVT.

The gene calls are TRBV7-9 and TRBJ1-1; D gene uncertain. The germline V gene has CDR1 SEHNR and CDR2 FQNEAQ (reference sequence). This CDR3 comprises 15 residues. V lost 1 base to trimming and J lost 1 base, with 10 bases between them. The CDR3 is CASSLGGAANTEAFF. CDR3 nucleotide sequence: TGTGCCAGCAGCTTAGGCGGAGCCGCGAACACTGAAGCTTTCTTT.

The gene calls are TRBV2 and TRBJ2-2; D may be TRBD2 (7 bases). Trimming left V 0 bases short and J 1 base short, with 12 bases between. Germline V gives CDR1 SNHLY, CDR2 FYNNEI. This CDR3 region has 17 residues. The CDR3 bases are TGTGCCAGCAGTGAAGCGGGGCGGGGGCGGAACACCGGGGAGCTGTTTTTT. Its translation is CASSEAGRGRNTGELFF.

The chain has TRBV15 and TRBJ1-5; 8 bases line up with TRBD1. The V gene's germline CDR1 is LNHNV and CDR2 YYDKDF (reference sequence). The ends lost 0 bases at V and 2 bases at J; junction bases unmatched: 3. The CDR3 is 16 residues long. For the CDR3, the DNA is TGTGCCACCAGCAGAGAATTGGACAGGGGCAATCAGCCCCAGCATTTT. It yields the protein CATSRELDRGNQPQHF.

The chain carries TRBV4-3 and TRBJ1-4; no clear D. This CDR3 spans 15 amino acids. V lost 11 bases and J 3 bases, leaving 19 bases between the germline ends. In germline, CDR1 is LGHNA, CDR2 YSLEER. The CDR3 nucleotides read TGCGCCTCCGCGAGATTGTCGTCGGCTAATGAAAAACTGTTTTTT. Its translation is CASARLSSANEKLFF.

This chain uses TRBV30 with TRBJ1-2; 7 nucleotides align to TRBD1. The V gene's germline CDR1 is GTSNPN and CDR2 SVGIG (reference sequence). This CDR3 comprises 11 residues. V was clipped by 7 bases and J by 5 bases; unmatched bases: 4. The CDR3 spells CASDRVYGYTF. The CDR3 coding sequence is TGTGCCTCCGACAGGGTTTATGGCTACACCTTC. Using reference TRBV30 and TRBJ1-2 for the parts outside the CDR3, the full variable domain is SQTIHQWPATLVQPVGSPLSLECTVEGTSNPNLYWYRQAAGRGLQLLFYSVGIGQISSEVPQNLSASRPQDRQFILSSKKLLLSDSGFYLCASDRVYGYTFGSGTRLTVV.

V is TRBV4-1 and J is TRBJ1-3; D is uncertain. In germline, CDR1 is MGHRA, CDR2 YSYEKL. This CDR3 region has 15 residues. V lost 4 bases and J 4 bases, leaving 14 bases between the germline ends. The CDR3 loop reads CASSLGGGPGNTIYF. The CDR3 nucleotides read TGCGCCAGCAGCCTGGGTGGAGGGCCCGGAAACACCATATATTTT.

The chain has TRBV6-2 or TRBV6-3 and TRBJ2-5; 7 bases align to TRBD1. Per the germline V gene, CDR1 is MNHEY and CDR2 is SVGEGT. Trimming at V came to 3 bases and at J to 0 bases, leaving 4 bases not matched to a gene. The length of the CDR3 is 15 residues. CDR3 coding DNA: TGTGCCAGCAGTTATTTCGACAGGGACCAAGAGACCCAGTACTTC. Protein: CASSYFDRDQETQYF.

The V call is TRBV7-8, the J call TRBJ2-1; D remains ambiguous. Between the trimmed V and J ends, which lost 2 bases and 8 bases, there was a span of 19 bases. Germline CDR1 and CDR2: SGHVS and FQNEAQ. The CDR3 has 16 residues. CDR3 sequence reads: CASSLFPVGRSDEQFF. Here the CDR3 DNA reads TGTGCCAGCAGCTTATTTCCCGTAGGCCGATCGGATGAGCAGTTCTTC.

This chain links TRBV5-1 with TRBJ1-5; D gene ambiguous. This CDR3 has 14 amino acids. Germline assignment: CDR1 SGHRS and CDR2 YFSETQ. Trimming took off 1 base at V and 5 bases at J, with 10 bases between the two ends. CDR3 in amino acids: CASSLFSMDQPQHF. CDR3 coding DNA: TGCGCCAGCAGCTTGTTTAGCATGGATCAGCCCCAGCATTTT.

The V and J genes are TRBV15 and TRBJ1-5; 8 nucleotides align to TRBD1. V shed 5 bases and J 8 bases; nucleotides not matched to a gene: 11. Germline-derived CDR1 and CDR2 are LNHNV and YYDKDF (reference sequence). This CDR3 is built from 15 residues. CDR3 protein: CATSAPDRGKEPQHF. In nucleotides, the CDR3 is TGTGCCACCAGCGCGCCCGACAGGGGAAAGGAGCCCCAGCATTTT.

This clone was detected once. V and J are TRBV7-2 and TRBJ1-3; D uncertain. Trimming removed 4 bases from V and 1 base from J, with 11 bases in between. CDR3 length equals 15 residues. Germline loops: CDR1 SGHTA, CDR2 FQGNSA. For the CDR3, the DNA is TGTGCCAGCAGCTCATATCAGGCATCTGGAAACACCATATATTTT. It codes for CASSSYQASGNTIYF.

This clone was seen a few times. The chain combines TRBV14 with TRBJ2-1, with 12 bases aligning to TRBD2. The germline CDR1 and CDR2 sequences are SGHDN and FVKESK. Unmatched junction bases numbered 8, after V lost 4 bases and J lost 4 bases. CDR3 length equals 17 residues. CDR3 region: CASSPETSGGPYNEQFF. CDR3 coding DNA: TGTGCCAGCAGCCCCGAGACTAGCGGGGGACCTTACAATGAGCAGTTCTTC.

This clone was recorded once. This chain uses TRBV24-1 with TRBJ2-2; tentatively, D is TRBD1 or TRBD2 (5 bases each). This CDR3 comprises 16 residues. The germline gives CDR1 KGHDR, CDR2 SFDVKD. The V end was cut by 3 bases, the J end by 6 bases, with 16 bases between. The CDR3 sequence: CATSDPTRGVAGELFF. For the CDR3, the DNA is TGTGCCACCAGTGATCCAACGAGAGGGGTCGCCGGGGAGCTGTTTTTT.

The V gene is TRBV5-4, the J gene TRBJ2-2; 8 bases line up with TRBD1. The V gene end was trimmed by 0 bases and the J gene end by 5 bases; junction bases not matched to a gene: 0. The V gene's germline CDR1 is SGHNT and CDR2 YYREEE (reference sequence). This CDR3 is 14 amino acids long. The CDR3 DNA follows: TGTGCCAGCAGCTTGGGACAGGGGACCGGGGAGCTGTTTTTT. The encoded protein is CASSLGQGTGELFF. Full variable domain (remainder filled in from reference TRBV5-4 and TRBJ2-2): ETGVTQSPTHLIKTRGQQVTLRCSSQSGHNTVSWYQQALGQGPQFIFQYYREEENGRGNFPPRFSGLQFPNYSSELNVNALELDDSALYLCASSLGQGTGELFFGEGSRLTVL.

The chain is built from TRBV7-2 and TRBJ2-1; D ambiguous. In germline, CDR1 is SGHTA, CDR2 FQGNSA. CDR3 length: 15 residues. V was trimmed by 2 bases and J by 2 bases, leaving 10 bases between them. CDR3 protein: CASSLTTGPYNEQFF. The CDR3 nucleotides read TGTGCCAGCAGCTTAACGACCGGGCCCTACAATGAGCAGTTCTTC.

This rearrangement joins TRBV13 to TRBJ2-3, with 12 nucleotides matching TRBD1. With 5 bases clipped from V and 4 bases from J, the junction kept 7 bases outside the gene matches. The germline CDR1 and CDR2 sequences are PRHDT and FYEKMQ (reference sequence). This CDR3 contains 16 residues. The CDR3 spells CASSPDGTGGADTQYF. DNA for the CDR3: TGTGCCAGCAGCCCCGACGGGACAGGGGGCGCAGATACGCAGTATTTT.

The gene calls are TRBV6-5 and TRBJ2-7, with unresolved D. Trimming cost V 2 bases and J 4 bases, with 9 bases left between them. The germline V gene encodes CDR1 MNHEY and CDR2 SVGAGI. The CDR3 runs to 13 residues. CDR3 sequence: CASSYGLGYEQYF. The CDR3 coding sequence is TGTGCCAGCAGTTACGGATTGGGGTACGAGCAGTACTTC.

This clone showed up just once. The genes are TRBV6-1 and TRBJ2-1; 13 nucleotides match TRBD2. Germline loops: CDR1 MNHNS, CDR2 SASEGT. The junction had 14 bases not matched to a gene; V was cut back by 4 bases and J by 14 bases. There are 16 residues in the CDR3. The CDR3 nucleotides are TGTGCCAGCAGTGGACGGACTAGCGGGGGTGGGACCGAGGAGTTCTTC. Encoded protein: CASSGRTSGGGTEEFF.

The V call is TRBV6-2 or TRBV6-3, the J call TRBJ1-5; 7 bases line up with TRBD1. The germline gives CDR1 MNHEY, CDR2 SVGEGT. The trim removed 4 bases at V and 7 bases at J, leaving 4 bases unmatched. The CDR3 is 13 residues long. The CDR3 DNA sequence: TGTGCCAGCAGTTCCCACAGGGGACAGCCCCAGCATTTT. It specifies CASSSHRGQPQHF.

The V gene is TRBV7-2, the J gene TRBJ1-2; D gene ambiguous. CDR1 and CDR2 (germline): SGHTA, FQGNSA. The CDR3 has 15 residues. Trimming shortened V by 3 bases and J by 0 bases, and 11 bases separated the two germline ends. The CDR3 DNA reads as TGTGCCAGCAGCTTTATCTCACAAACTAACTATGGCTACACCTTC. Residues: CASSFISQTNYGYTF.

This clone was counted only a few times. The rearrangement uses TRBV18 and TRBJ2-5; tentatively, D is TRBD1 or TRBD2 (5 bases each). V shed 4 bases and J shed 0 bases, with 6 bases lying between them. The CDR3 sequence is 13 residues long. Per germline, CDR1 KGHSH and CDR2 LQKENI. The CDR3: CASSRGDQETQYF. The CDR3 bases are TGTGCCAGCTCACGAGGGGACCAAGAGACCCAGTACTTC. Full variable domain (missing parts from reference TRBV18 and TRBJ2-5): NAGVMQNPRHLVRRRGQEARLRCSPMKGHSHVYWYRQLPEEGLKFMVYLQKENIIDESGMPKERFSAEFPKEGPSILRIQQVVRGDSAAYFCASSRGDQETQYFGPGTRLLVL.

The rearrangement links TRBV19 to TRBJ1-2; TRBD1 is a possible D gene (5 bases). Per germline, CDR1 LNHDA and CDR2 SQIVND (reference sequence). Trimming stripped 6 bases from V and 6 bases from J, with 23 bases between. The CDR3 is made up of 16 amino acids. Here the CDR3 DNA reads TGTGCCAGTAGCCGGGGGGTAGGGAGACTAAACGATGGCTACACCTTC. Translated, it gives CASSRGVGRLNDGYTF.

This chain's CDR3 is CASSSGTYTGELFF. CDR3 DNA: TGCGCCAGCAGCTCTGGGACTTACACCGGGGAGCTGTTTTTT. The chain is built from TRBV5-1 and TRBJ2-2; D is possibly TRBD2 (6 bases). The CDR3 is 14 residues long. V gave up 3 bases and J gave up 3 bases, with 9 bases separating them. The V gene's germline CDR1 is SGHRS and CDR2 YFSETQ.

This clone has only one observation. CDR3 bases: TGTGCCAGCAGCCAACTAGCGATCGGGATGTTGGGCTACACCTTC. This codes for CASSQLAIGMLGYTF. V usage is TRBV3-1 (or the pseudogene TRBV3-2) and J usage is TRBJ1-2; unclear D gene. The germline gives CDR1 LGHDT, CDR2 YNNKEL (reference sequence). V was trimmed by 2 bases and J by 8 bases, leaving 18 bases between them. CDR3 length: 15 amino acids.

The chain couples TRBV30 to TRBJ1-2, with D possibly TRBD1 on 6 matching bases. Trimming took 4 bases from V and 4 from J, leaving 13 bases between them. This CDR3 is 13 amino acids long. The germline V gene encodes CDR1 GTSNPN and CDR2 SVGIG (reference sequence). In DNA form, the CDR3 reads TGTGCCTGGACTGCGGGGGGCGCCTATGGCTACACCTTC. This translates into CAWTAGGAYGYTF.

The CDR3 spells CASSLGASGERSYEQYF. CDR3 DNA sequence: TGCGCCAGCAGCTTGGGGGCTAGCGGGGAACGGTCCTACGAGCAGTACTTC. V and J are TRBV5-1 and TRBJ2-7; 9 positions match TRBD2. Per the germline V gene, CDR1 is SGHRS and CDR2 is YFSETQ. The CDR3 sequence is 17 residues long. With 0 bases clipped from V and 1 base from J, the junction kept 8 bases outside the gene matches.

The chain carries TRBV6-5 and TRBJ2-4; TRBD2 matches 14 bases. Germline V CDR1 and CDR2: MNHEY, SVGAGI. This CDR3 is 15 amino acids long. The J segment lost 6 bases and the V segment lost 6 bases, leaving 4 bases of the junction unmatched. CDR3 in DNA: TGTGCCAGCAGCCCCGGACTAGCGGGGGGAAACATTCAGTACTTC. It specifies CASSPGLAGGNIQYF.

This sequence joins TRBV7-2 and TRBJ1-5; no clear D gene. This CDR3 contains 16 residues. V was shortened by 2 bases and J by 0 bases, with 11 bases between the two germline ends. Germline assignment: CDR1 SGHTA and CDR2 FQGNSA. This CDR3 is CASSLYGISSNQPQHF. DNA of the CDR3: TGTGCCAGCAGCTTATACGGAATTTCTAGCAATCAGCCCCAGCATTTT.

The chain combines TRBV9 with TRBJ1-2, with TRBD1 matching over 11 bases. CDR1 and CDR2 from the germline V gene are SGDLS and YYNGEE. Losses at the gene ends were 5 bases for V and 0 bases for J; bases not matched to a gene: 6. This CDR3 is 16 amino acids long. The CDR3 protein is CASSGTGGFANYGYTF. In DNA form, the CDR3 reads TGTGCCAGCAGTGGGACAGGGGGATTTGCTAACTATGGCTACACCTTC.